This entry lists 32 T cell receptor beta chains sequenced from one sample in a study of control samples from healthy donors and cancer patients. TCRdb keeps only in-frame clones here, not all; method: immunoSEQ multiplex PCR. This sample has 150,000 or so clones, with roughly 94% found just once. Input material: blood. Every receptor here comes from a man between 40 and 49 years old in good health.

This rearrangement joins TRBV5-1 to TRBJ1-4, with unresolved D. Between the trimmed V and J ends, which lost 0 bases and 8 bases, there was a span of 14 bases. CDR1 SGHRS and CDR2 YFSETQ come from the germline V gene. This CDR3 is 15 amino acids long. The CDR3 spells CASSLGPTEGEKLFF. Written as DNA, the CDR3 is TGCGCCAGCAGCTTGGGTCCCACGGAAGGGGAAAAACTGTTTTTT. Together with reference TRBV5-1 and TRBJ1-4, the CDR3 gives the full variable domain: KAGVTQTPRYLIKTRGQQVTLSCSPISGHRSVSWYQQTPGQGLQFLFEYFSETQRNKGNFPGRFSGRQFSNSRSEMNVSTLELGDSALYLCASSLGPTEGEKLFFGSGTQLSVL.

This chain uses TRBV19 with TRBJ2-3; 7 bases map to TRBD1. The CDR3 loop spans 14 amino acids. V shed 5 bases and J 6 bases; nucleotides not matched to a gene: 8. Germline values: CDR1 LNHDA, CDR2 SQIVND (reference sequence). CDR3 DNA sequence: TGTGCCAGTAGTCCACAGGGGCGCCGGGATACGCAGTATTTT. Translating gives CASSPQGRRDTQYF.

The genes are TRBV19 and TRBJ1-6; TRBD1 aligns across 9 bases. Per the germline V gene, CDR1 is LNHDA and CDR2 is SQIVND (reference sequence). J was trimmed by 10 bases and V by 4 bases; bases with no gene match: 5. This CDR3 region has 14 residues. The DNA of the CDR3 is TGTGCCAGTAGTACCGACAGGGGGAGATCACCCCTCCACTTT. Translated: CASSTDRGRSPLHF.

The CDR3 sequence is CASSITSGPQHF. The CDR3, as DNA: TGTGCCAGCAGCATAACGTCCGGGCCCCAGCATTTT. J is TRBJ1-5 and V is TRBV7-9; no definite D call. Germline values: CDR1 SEHNR, CDR2 FQNEAQ (reference sequence). The CDR3 length is 12 residues. V lost 5 bases, J lost 9 bases, and 11 bases lay in between.

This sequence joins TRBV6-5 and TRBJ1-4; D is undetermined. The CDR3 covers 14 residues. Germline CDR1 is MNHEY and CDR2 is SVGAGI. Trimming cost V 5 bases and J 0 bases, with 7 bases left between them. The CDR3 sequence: CASSTRSTNEKLFF. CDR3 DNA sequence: TGTGCCAGCAGTACAAGATCAACTAATGAAAAACTGTTTTTT.

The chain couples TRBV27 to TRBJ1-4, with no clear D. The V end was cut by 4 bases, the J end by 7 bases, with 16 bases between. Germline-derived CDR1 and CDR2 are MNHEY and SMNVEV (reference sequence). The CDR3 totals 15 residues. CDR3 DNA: TGTGCCAGCAGTTCACCGTCGGAGGGTATTGAAAAACTGTTTTTT. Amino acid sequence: CASSSPSEGIEKLFF. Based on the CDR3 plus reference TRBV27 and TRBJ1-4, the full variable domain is EAQVTQNPRYLITVTGKKLTVTCSQNMNHEYMSWYRQDPGLGLRQIYYSMNVEVTDKGDVPEGYKVSRKEKRNFPLILESPSPNQTSLYFCASSSPSEGIEKLFFGSGTQLSVL.

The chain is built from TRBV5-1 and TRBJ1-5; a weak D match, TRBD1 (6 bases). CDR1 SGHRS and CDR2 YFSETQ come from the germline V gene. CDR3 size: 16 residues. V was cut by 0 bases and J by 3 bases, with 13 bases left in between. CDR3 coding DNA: TGCGCCAGCAGCTTGGGGCCCACAGGGCCCAATCAGCCCCAGCATTTT. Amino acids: CASSLGPTGPNQPQHF.

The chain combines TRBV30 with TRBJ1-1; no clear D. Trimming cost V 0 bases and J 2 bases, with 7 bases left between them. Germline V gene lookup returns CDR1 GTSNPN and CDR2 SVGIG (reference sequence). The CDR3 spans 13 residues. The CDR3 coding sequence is TGTGCCTGGAGTGTAAATACTAACACTGAAGCTTTCTTT. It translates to CAWSVNTNTEAFF.

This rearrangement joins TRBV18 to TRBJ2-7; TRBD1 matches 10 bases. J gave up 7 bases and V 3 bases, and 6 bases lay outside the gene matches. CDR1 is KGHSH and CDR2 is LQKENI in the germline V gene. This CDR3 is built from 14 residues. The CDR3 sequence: CASSPDRGWEEQYF. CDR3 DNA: TGTGCCAGCTCACCGGACAGGGGGTGGGAAGAGCAGTACTTC.

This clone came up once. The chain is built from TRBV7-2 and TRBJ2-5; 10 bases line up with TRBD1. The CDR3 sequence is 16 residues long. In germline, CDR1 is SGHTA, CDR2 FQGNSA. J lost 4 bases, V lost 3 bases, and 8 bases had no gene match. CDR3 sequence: CASSFRQGAPGETQYF. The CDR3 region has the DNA TGTGCCAGCAGCTTCAGACAGGGGGCGCCCGGAGAGACCCAGTACTTC.

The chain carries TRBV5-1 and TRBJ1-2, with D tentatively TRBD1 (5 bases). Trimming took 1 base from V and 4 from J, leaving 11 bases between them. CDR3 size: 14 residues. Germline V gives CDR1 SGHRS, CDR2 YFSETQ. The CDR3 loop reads CASSLTGVRYGYTF. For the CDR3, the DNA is TGCGCCAGCAGCTTGACGGGGGTCCGCTATGGCTACACCTTC.

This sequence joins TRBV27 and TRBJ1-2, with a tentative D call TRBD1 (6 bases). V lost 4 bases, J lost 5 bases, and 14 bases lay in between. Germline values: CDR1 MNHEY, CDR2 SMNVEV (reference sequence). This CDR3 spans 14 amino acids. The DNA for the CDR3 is TGTGCCAGCAGTTACGCAGGGGAGGGGTATGGCTACACCTTC. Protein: CASSYAGEGYGYTF.

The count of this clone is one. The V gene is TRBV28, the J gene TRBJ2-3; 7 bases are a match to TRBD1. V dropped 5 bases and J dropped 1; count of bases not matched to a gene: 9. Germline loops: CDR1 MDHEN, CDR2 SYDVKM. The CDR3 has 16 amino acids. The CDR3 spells CASSAQTGFGTDTQYF. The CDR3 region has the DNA TGTGCCAGCAGTGCTCAGACAGGGTTTGGCACAGATACGCAGTATTTT. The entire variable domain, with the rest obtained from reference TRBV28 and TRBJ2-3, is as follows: DVKVTQSSRYLVKRTGEKVFLECVQDMDHENMFWYRQDPGLGLRLIYFSYDVKMKEKGDIPEGYSVSREKKERFSLILESASTNQTSMYLCASSAQTGFGTDTQYFGPGTRLTVL.

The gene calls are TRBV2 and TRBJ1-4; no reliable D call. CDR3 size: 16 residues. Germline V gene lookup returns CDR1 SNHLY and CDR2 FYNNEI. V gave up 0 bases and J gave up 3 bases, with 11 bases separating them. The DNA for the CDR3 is TGTGCCAGCAGTGAAGCGAACTCGGCAGCTAATGAAAAACTGTTTTTT. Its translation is CASSEANSAANEKLFF. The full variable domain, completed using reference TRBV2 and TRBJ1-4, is EPEVTQTPSHQVTQMGQEVILRCVPISNHLYFYWYRQILGQKVEFLVSFYNNEISEKSEIFDDQFSVERPDGSNFTLKIRSTKLEDSAMYFCASSEANSAANEKLFFGSGTQLSVL.

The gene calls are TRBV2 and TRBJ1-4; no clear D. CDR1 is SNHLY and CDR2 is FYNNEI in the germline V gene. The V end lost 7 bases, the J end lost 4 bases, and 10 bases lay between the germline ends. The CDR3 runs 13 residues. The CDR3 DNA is TGTGCCAGCACCCGCGTTCTTAATGAAAAACTGTTTTTT. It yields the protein CASTRVLNEKLFF. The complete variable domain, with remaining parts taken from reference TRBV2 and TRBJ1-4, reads EPEVTQTPSHQVTQMGQEVILRCVPISNHLYFYWYRQILGQKVEFLVSFYNNEISEKSEIFDDQFSVERPDGSNFTLKIRSTKLEDSAMYFCASTRVLNEKLFFGSGTQLSVL.

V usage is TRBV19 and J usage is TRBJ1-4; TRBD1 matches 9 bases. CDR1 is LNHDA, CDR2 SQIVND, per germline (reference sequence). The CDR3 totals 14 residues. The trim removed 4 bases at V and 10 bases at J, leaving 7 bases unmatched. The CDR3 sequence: CASSRWDRARKLFF. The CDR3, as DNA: TGTGCCAGTAGTAGATGGGACAGGGCGCGAAAACTGTTTTTT.

CDR3 coding DNA: TGTGCCAGCGGCAGGCGAGGCGGCGTGGCCGGGGAGCTGTTTTTT. Translated: CASGRRGGVAGELFF. The rearrangement links TRBV2 to TRBJ2-2; D ambiguous. The CDR3 runs to 15 residues. The germline V gene encodes CDR1 SNHLY and CDR2 FYNNEI. Trimming took off 8 bases at V and 6 bases at J, with 19 bases between the two ends.

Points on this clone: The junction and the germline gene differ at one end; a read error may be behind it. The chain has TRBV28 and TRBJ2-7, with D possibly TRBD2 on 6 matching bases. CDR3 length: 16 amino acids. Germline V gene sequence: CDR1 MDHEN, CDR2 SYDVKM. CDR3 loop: CVSSPKWGVSSYEQYF. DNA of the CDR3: TGTGTCAGCAGTCCCAAATGGGGGGTGAGCTCCTACGAGCAGTACTTC.

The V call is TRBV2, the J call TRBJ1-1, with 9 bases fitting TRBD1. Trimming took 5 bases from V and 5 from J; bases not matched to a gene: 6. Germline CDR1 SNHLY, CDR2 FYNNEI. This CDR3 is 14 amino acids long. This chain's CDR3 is CASSTTGGETEAFF. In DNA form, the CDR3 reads TGTGCCAGCAGTACGACAGGGGGGGAGACTGAAGCTTTCTTT.

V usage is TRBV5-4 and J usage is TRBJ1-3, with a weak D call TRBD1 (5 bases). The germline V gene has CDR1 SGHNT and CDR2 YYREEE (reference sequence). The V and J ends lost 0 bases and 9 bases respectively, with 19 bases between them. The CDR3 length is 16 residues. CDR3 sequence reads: CASSLGQSGASATIYF. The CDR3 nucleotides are TGTGCCAGCAGCTTGGGTCAATCCGGGGCATCCGCCACCATATATTTT.

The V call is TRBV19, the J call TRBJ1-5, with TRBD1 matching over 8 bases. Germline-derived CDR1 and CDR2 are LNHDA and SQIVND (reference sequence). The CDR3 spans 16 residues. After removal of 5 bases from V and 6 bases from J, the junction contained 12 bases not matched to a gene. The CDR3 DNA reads TGTGCCAGTAGTGCGGGACAGGCCATCGGAAGTCAGCCCCAGCATTTT. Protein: CASSAGQAIGSQPQHF. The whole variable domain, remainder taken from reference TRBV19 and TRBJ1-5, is DGGITQSPKYLFRKEGQNVTLSCEQNLNHDAMYWYRQDPGQGLRLIYYSQIVNDFQKGDIAEGYSVSREKKESFPLTVTSAQKNPTAFYLCASSAGQAIGSQPQHFGDGTRLSIL.

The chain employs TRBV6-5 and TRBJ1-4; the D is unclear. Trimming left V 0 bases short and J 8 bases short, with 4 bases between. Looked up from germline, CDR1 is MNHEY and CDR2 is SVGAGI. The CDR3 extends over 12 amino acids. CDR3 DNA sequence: TGTGCCAGCAGTTACTCGGGGGAAAAACTGTTTTTT. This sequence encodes CASSYSGEKLFF.

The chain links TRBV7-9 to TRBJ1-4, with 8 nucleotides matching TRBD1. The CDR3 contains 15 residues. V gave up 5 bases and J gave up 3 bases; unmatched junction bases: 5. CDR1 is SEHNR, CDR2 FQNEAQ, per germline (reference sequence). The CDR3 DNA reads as TGTGCCAGCAGCGCACCGGGACAGGCTAATGAAAAACTGTTTTTT. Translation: CASSAPGQANEKLFF.

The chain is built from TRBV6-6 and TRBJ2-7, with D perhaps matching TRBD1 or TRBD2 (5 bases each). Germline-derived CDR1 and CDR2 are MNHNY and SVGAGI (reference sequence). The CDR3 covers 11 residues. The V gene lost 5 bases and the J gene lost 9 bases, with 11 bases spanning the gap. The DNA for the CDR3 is TGTGCCAGCAGTGCAGGGAGAGCGCAGTACTTC. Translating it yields CASSAGRAQYF.

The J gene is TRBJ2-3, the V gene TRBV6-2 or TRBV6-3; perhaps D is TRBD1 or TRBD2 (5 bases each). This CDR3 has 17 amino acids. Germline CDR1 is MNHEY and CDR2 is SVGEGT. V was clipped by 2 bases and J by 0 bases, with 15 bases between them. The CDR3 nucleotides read TGTGCCAGCAGTTACATCCAGGGCGGGCGTAGCACAGATACGCAGTATTTT. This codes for CASSYIQGGRSTDTQYF.

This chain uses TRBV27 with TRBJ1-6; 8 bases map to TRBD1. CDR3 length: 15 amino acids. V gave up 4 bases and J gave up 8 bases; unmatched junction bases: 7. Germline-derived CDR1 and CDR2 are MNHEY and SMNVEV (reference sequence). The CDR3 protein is CASSYRTGNDSPLHF. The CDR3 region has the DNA TGTGCCAGCAGTTATAGGACAGGGAATGATTCACCCCTCCACTTT.

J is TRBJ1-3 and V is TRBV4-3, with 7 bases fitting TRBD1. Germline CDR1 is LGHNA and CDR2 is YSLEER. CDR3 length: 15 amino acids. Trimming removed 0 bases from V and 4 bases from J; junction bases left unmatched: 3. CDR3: CASSQDQGGGNTIYF. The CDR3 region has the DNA TGCGCCAGCAGCCAAGACCAAGGGGGCGGAAACACCATATATTTT.

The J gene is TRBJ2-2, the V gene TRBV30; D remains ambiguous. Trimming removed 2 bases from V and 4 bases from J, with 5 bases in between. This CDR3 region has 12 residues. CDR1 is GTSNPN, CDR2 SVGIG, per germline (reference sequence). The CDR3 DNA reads TGTGCCTGGAGTAGCAGCACCGGGGAGCTGTTTTTT. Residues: CAWSSSTGELFF.

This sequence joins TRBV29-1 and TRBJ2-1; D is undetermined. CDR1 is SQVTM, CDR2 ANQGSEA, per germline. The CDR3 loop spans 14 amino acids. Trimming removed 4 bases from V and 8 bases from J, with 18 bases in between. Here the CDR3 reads CSVGGPYPTYEQFF. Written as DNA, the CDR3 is TGCAGCGTTGGAGGACCGTATCCTACATATGAGCAGTTCTTC.

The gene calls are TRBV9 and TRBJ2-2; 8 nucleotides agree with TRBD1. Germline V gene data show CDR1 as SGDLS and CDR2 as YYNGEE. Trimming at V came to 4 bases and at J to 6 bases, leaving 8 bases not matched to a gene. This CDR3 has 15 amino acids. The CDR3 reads CASSFTGGEAGELFF. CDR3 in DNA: TGTGCCAGCAGCTTTACAGGGGGAGAGGCCGGGGAGCTGTTTTTT. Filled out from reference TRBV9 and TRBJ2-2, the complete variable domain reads DSGVTQTPKHLITATGQRVTLRCSPRSGDLSVYWYQQSLDQGLQFLIQYYNGEERAKGNILERFSAQQFPDLHSELNLSSLELGDSALYFCASSFTGGEAGELFFGEGSRLTVL.

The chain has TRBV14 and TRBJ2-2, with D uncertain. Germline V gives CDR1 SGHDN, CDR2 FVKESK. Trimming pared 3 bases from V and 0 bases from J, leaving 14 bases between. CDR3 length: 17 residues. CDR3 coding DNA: TGTGCCAGCAGCCAGAGACCGGACGCTACGAACACCGGGGAGCTGTTTTTT. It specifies CASSQRPDATNTGELFF.

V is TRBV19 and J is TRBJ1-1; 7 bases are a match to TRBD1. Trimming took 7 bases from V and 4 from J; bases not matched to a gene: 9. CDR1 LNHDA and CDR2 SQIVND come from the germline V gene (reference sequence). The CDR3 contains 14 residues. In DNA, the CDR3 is TGTGCCAGTATCCCGGGACAGCAGCCCACTGAAGCTTTCTTT. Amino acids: CASIPGQQPTEAFF.